These T cell receptor beta chains were read from a single sample in a study of T cells in Graves' hyperthyroidism and ophthalmopathy. TCRdb re-called the multiplex PCR reads with MiXCR, one entry per CDR3 protein. This table holds approximately 350,000 distinct CDR3 sequences, roughly 15% found once. Sequencing was done on a sample of blood. The origin of the receptors is a woman in her sixties with Graves' ophthalmopathy. Each CDR3 is given with its conserved first and last residue. The order of the fields is V gene, J gene, clone size, D gene, CDR3 DNA, CDR3 protein. A D gene is named only where the DNA matches it firmly. A clone size is listed for some rows: how often the clone was seen (once, few, many), or a class if it is expanded.

TRBV6-1	TRBJ2-5	-	TRBD2	TGTGCCAGCAGAACGCCTCGGACTAGCGGGAGGGGAGAGACCCAGTACTTC	CASRTPRTSGRGETQYF
TRBV28	TRBJ2-7	many	-	TGTGCCAGCAGTTTATCGACAGGTGCCGAGCAGTACTTC	CASSLSTGAEQYF
TRBV5-1	TRBJ1-1	many	-	TGCGCCAGCAGCTTGGTTTGGGGGCTCATCACTGAAGCTTTCTTT	CASSLVWGLITEAFF
TRBV7-6	TRBJ1-6	few	-	TGTGCCAGCAGCGGACGGGCGGGAGCACCCCTCCACTTT	CASSGRAGAPLHF
TRBV20-1	TRBJ1-5	few	-	TGCAGTGCTAGAGTACTGGAAAATCAGCCCCAGCATTTT	CSARVLENQPQHF
TRBV6-1	TRBJ2-1	-	-	TGTGCCAGCAGACCGGGCTTAGCGGATAATGAGCAGTTCTTC	CASRPGLADNEQFF
TRBV9	TRBJ2-1	-	-	TGTGCCAGCAGCGTTTCGACTAGTGGGAACAATGAGCAGTTCTTC	CASSVSTSGNNEQFF
TRBV12-3/TRBV12-4	TRBJ2-6	few	TRBD1	TGTGCCAGCAGGACAGGGTCTGGGGCCAACGTCCTGACTTTC	CASRTGSGANVLTF
TRBV7-3	TRBJ2-1	-	TRBD2	TGTGCCAGCAGCTTACTAGCGGGAAGGGGGAATGAGCAGTTCTTC	CASSLLAGRGNEQFF
TRBV24-1	TRBJ2-3	many	TRBD1	TGTGCCACCAGTGACCTCCCCGGGACAGGGAAGACAGATACGCAGTATTTT	CATSDLPGTGKTDTQYF
TRBV12-3/TRBV12-4	TRBJ1-5	-	-	TGTGCCAGCAGTTTTCCAGGTGCCGGGCAGCCCCAGCATTTT	CASSFPGAGQPQHF
TRBV6-1	TRBJ2-7	many	-	TGTGCCACCGGGACGACCCCGGGCTCCTACGAGCAGTACTTC	CATGTTPGSYEQYF
TRBV5-1	TRBJ1-2	many	TRBD1	TGCGCCAGCAGCTTGAACGGTGACAGGGCAGGCTATGGCTACACCTTC	CASSLNGDRAGYGYTF
TRBV27	TRBJ1-6	-	TRBD1	TGTGCCAGCAGTGTACGCAGGGGGCTCAGTTCACCCCTCCACTTT	CASSVRRGLSSPLHF
TRBV19	TRBJ2-1	-	-	TGTGCCAGTAGTCCAAGACAGCTCTCTTACAATGAGCAGTTCTTC	CASSPRQLSYNEQFF
TRBV27	TRBJ1-4	many	-	TGTGCCAGCAGTTATCAGGGAGCTAATGAAAAACTGTTTTTT	CASSYQGANEKLFF
TRBV10-3	TRBJ2-1	-	TRBD1	TGTGCCATCAGTTATCCTACCGGGACAGGGAATGAGCAATTCTTC	CAISYPTGTGNEQFF
TRBV20-1	TRBJ2-1	few	TRBD1	TGCAGTGCGACGACAGGGGGGAATAACAATGAGCAGTTCTTC	CSATTGGNNNEQFF
TRBV5-1	TRBJ2-3	many	-	TGCGCCAGCAGCTTGGTGGGGGCTAGCCTTAGCACAGATACGCAGTATTTT	CASSLVGASLSTDTQYF
TRBV13	TRBJ2-7	many	-	TGTGCCAGCAGCTGGAACAGGGTGGATAACGAGCAGTACTTC	CASSWNRVDNEQYF
TRBV20-1	TRBJ1-2	few	-	TGCAGTGCTAGAGGAGGCATCCCGACGGATGGCTACACCTTC	CSARGGIPTDGYTF
TRBV7-9	TRBJ2-7	-	-	TGTGCCAGCAGCTTAGCTACTAGCCCCCACGAGCAGTACTTC	CASSLATSPHEQYF
TRBV7-9	TRBJ2-1	-	-	TGTGCCAGCGCCCGCAGGGGCGGCGGGAGTATCCACGAGCAGTTCTTC	CASARRGGGSIHEQFF
TRBV9	TRBJ2-5	few	-	TGTGCCAGCAGCGTAGCTTTGACACTCCAAGAGACCCAGTACTTC	CASSVALTLQETQYF
TRBV3-1	TRBJ1-3	many	-	TGTGCCAGCAGCCAAGCCCCGGGCTCTGGAAACACCATATATTTT	CASSQAPGSGNTIYF
TRBV5-1	TRBJ2-7	many	TRBD1	TGCGCCAGCAGCCCGCAGACGGGTGTGGGACAGTCCTACGAGCAGTACTTC	CASSPQTGVGQSYEQYF
TRBV7-9	TRBJ2-4	once	-	TGTGCCAGCGGCCCGGACTCAGGCAAAAACATTCAGTACTTC	CASGPDSGKNIQYF
TRBV6-1	TRBJ2-1	many	-	TGTGCCAGCAGTCGGACAGAACATGAGCAGTTCTTC	CASSRTEHEQFF
TRBV7-3	TRBJ2-1	few	TRBD2	TGTGCCAGCAGCTCGACTAGCCAGAATGAGCAGTTCTTC	CASSSTSQNEQFF
TRBV11-2	TRBJ1-1	many	TRBD1	TGTGCCAGCAGGCGGACAGGGGGCGCGGTAGGGACTGAAGCTTTCTTT	CASRRTGGAVGTEAFF
TRBV7-2	TRBJ2-5	many	TRBD2	TGTGCCAGCAGCTCCCCCCTAGCGGGAGGTTGGGAGACCCAGTACTTC	CASSSPLAGGWETQYF
TRBV24-1	TRBJ2-7	-	TRBD1	TGTGCCACCAGTGATCCTGGACAGGGCTACGAGCAGTACTTC	CATSDPGQGYEQYF
TRBV29-1	TRBJ2-7	-	-	TGCAGCGTTGCTCCCAGGTTTATCTACGAGCAGTACTTC	CSVAPRFIYEQYF
TRBV12-3/TRBV12-4	TRBJ2-1	many	TRBD2	TGTGCCAGCAGACTAGCGGGAGGCAATGAGCAGTTCTTC	CASRLAGGNEQFF
TRBV29-1	TRBJ1-3	few	TRBD1	TGCAGCGTTGAAAAGGGGGGACAGCTGTCCTCTGGAAACACCATATATTTT	CSVEKGGQLSSGNTIYF
TRBV12-3/TRBV12-4	TRBJ2-7	many	TRBD2	TGTGCCAGCAGGTCGTTAGCGGGAGGATCCAAAGACGAGCAGTACTTC	CASRSLAGGSKDEQYF
TRBV20-1	TRBJ2-1	-	-	TGCAGTGCTTGGAGCGGGTGGGACAATGAGCAGTTCTTC	CSAWSGWDNEQFF